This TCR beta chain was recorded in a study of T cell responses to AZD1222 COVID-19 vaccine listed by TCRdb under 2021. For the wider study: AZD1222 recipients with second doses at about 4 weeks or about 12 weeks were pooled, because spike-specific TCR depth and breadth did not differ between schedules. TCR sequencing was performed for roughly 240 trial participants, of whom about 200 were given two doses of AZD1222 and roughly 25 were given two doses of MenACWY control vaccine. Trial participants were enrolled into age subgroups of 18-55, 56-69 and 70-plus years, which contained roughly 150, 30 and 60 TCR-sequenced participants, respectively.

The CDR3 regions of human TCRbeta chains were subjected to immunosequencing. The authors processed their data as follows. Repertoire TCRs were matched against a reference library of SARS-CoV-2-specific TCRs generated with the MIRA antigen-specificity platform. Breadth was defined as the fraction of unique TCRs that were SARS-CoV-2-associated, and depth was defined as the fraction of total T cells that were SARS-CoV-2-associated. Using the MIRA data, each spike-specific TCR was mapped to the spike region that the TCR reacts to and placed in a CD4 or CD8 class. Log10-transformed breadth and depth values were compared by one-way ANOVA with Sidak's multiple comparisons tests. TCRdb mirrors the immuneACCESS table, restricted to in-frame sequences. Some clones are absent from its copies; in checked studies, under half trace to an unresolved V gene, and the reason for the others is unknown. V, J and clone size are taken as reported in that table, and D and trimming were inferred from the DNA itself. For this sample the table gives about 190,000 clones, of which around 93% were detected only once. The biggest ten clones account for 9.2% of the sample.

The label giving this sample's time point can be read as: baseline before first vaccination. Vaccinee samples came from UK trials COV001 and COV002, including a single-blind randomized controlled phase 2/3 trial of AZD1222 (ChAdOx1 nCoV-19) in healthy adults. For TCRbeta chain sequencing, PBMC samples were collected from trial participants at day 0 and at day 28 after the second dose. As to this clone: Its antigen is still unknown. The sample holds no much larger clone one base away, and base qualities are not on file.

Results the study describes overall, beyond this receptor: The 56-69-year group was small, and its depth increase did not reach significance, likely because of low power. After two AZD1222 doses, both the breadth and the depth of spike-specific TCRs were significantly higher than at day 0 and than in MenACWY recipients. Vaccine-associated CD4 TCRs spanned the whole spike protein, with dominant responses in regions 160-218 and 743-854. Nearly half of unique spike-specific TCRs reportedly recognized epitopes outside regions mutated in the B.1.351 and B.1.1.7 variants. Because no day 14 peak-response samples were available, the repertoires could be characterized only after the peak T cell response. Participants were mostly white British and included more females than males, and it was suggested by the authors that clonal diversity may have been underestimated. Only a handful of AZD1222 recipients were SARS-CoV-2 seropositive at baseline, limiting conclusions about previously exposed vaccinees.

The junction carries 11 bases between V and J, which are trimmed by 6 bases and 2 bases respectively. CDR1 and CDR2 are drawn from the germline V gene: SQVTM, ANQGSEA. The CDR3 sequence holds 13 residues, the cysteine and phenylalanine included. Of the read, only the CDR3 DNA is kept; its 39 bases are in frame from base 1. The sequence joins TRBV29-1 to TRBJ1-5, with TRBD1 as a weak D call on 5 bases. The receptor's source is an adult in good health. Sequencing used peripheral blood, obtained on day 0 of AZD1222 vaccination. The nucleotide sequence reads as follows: TGCAGCGTGGGGGGACCCCGCAATCAGCCCCAGCATTTT. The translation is CSVGGPRNQPQHF.